Presented here are 20 T cell receptor beta chains from one specimen sequenced in a study of T-cell reconstitution after alpha-beta-depleted transplantation in children. The authors prepared the TCRbeta library with unique molecular identifiers. TCRdb used MiXCR to reprocess the PCR reads, holding one entry per CDR3 protein. The sample consists of roughly 100,000 distinct CDR3 sequences, 7.5% to 9.5% of them appearing once. The sample consisted of PBMCs, taken before TCRalphabeta/CD19-depleted stem cell transplant. The source is a boy between 2 and 10 years old with acute lymphoblastic leukemia, due to receive a stem cell transplant.

The table lists this clonotype with many counts. V gene TRBV7-2 combines with J gene TRBJ2-3, with D uncertain. Per germline, CDR1 SGHTA and CDR2 FQGNSA. The CDR3 sequence is 12 residues long. Trimming shortened V by 4 bases and J by 1 base, and 3 bases separated the two germline ends. The CDR3 loop reads CASSSRTDTQYF. The DNA of the CDR3 is TGTGCCAGCAGCTCCCGCACAGATACGCAGTATTTT.

CDR3 sequence reads: CASTLGDSDNSPLHF. In DNA, the CDR3 is TGTGCCAGCACCCTAGGAGACAGTGATAATTCACCCCTCCACTTT. V gene TRBV7-9 combines with J gene TRBJ1-6; D possibly corresponds to TRBD1 (5 bases). The V gene lost 7 bases and the J gene lost 5 bases, with 15 bases spanning the gap. Per germline, CDR1 SEHNR and CDR2 FQNEAQ (reference sequence). There are 15 residues in the CDR3.

This clonotype was seen more than once but under ten times. The V gene is TRBV20-1, the J gene TRBJ1-4; tentative D call: TRBD1 (5 bases). The germline V gene encodes CDR1 DFQATT and CDR2 SNEGSKA (reference sequence). Trimming shortened V by 6 bases and J by 5 bases, and 13 bases separated the two germline ends. The CDR3 is made up of 13 amino acids. DNA for the CDR3: TGCAGTGCCCCTTCCGGGGGAAATGAAAAACTGTTTTTT. Translating gives CSAPSGGNEKLFF.

This clonotype was counted at least ten times. The chain has TRBV27 and TRBJ2-3; TRBD1 matches at 8 bases. The CDR3 extends over 17 amino acids. Trimming took 6 bases from V and 2 from J; bases not matched to a gene: 13. CDR1 and CDR2 from the germline V gene are MNHEY and SMNVEV (reference sequence). The CDR3 spells CASSLDRALTFTDTQYF. CDR3 in DNA: TGTGCCAGCAGCCTGGACAGGGCCCTTACCTTCACAGATACGCAGTATTTT.

This clonotype was observed at least ten times. The chain carries TRBV15 and TRBJ1-1, with a tentative D call TRBD1 (6 bases). CDR3 size: 16 residues. Per the germline V gene, CDR1 is LNHNV and CDR2 is YYDKDF (reference sequence). V lost 2 bases to trimming and J lost 1 base, with 14 bases between them. The CDR3 nucleotides read TGTGCCACCAGCAGACCTAAGGGGGGCAGGAACACTGAAGCTTTCTTT. Amino acids: CATSRPKGGRNTEAFF.

This clonotype came up a few times. The chain links TRBV12-3 or TRBV12-4 to TRBJ2-3, with unresolved D. V shed 6 bases and J shed 2 bases, with 18 bases lying between them. This CDR3 has 16 residues. The CDR3 region is CASSLPWARDTDTQYF. In DNA form, the CDR3 reads TGTGCCAGCAGCTTACCGTGGGCTCGAGACACAGATACGCAGTATTTT.

The table lists this clonotype with a few counts. The chain uses TRBV6-1 and TRBJ2-7; perhaps TRBD1 as D (6 bases). V shed 6 bases and J shed 7 bases, with 25 bases lying between them. Looked up from germline, CDR1 is MNHNS and CDR2 is SASEGT. This CDR3 is 16 amino acids long. The CDR3, as DNA: TGTGCCAGCAGCCCCGTACAGGGACCTTTGACGGGGGAGCAGTACTTC. This codes for CASSPVQGPLTGEQYF.

This CDR3 reads CSAGSGSSTDTQYF. The CDR3 DNA is TGCAGTGCTGGTAGCGGATCTAGCACAGATACGCAGTATTTT. The rearrangement uses TRBV20-1 and TRBJ2-3; possibly TRBD2 for D (6 bases). V lost 5 bases to trimming and J lost 0 bases, with 12 bases between them. The CDR3 spans 14 residues. CDR1 and CDR2 from the germline V gene are DFQATT and SNEGSKA (reference sequence).

J is TRBJ2-7 and V is TRBV5-1, with 10 bases that match TRBD1. CDR3 length equals 14 residues. Per the germline V gene, CDR1 is SGHRS and CDR2 is YFSETQ. J lost 5 bases, V lost 5 bases, and 7 bases had no gene match. The chain's CDR3 is CASSSGTGENEQYF. CDR3 coding DNA: TGCGCCAGCAGTTCCGGGACAGGGGAAAACGAGCAGTACTTC.

This chain joins TRBV7-2 and TRBJ1-2; D might be TRBD1 (5 bases). The CDR3 contains 13 residues. With 3 bases removed from V and 3 bases from J, the gap between germline ends came to 8 bases. Germline CDR1 SGHTA, CDR2 FQGNSA. This CDR3 reads CASSLTADYGYTF. CDR3 coding DNA: TGTGCCAGCAGCTTGACAGCGGACTATGGCTACACCTTC.

This clonotype was found many times. The V and J genes are TRBV7-2 and TRBJ2-5, with D unclear. The ends were cut back, 7 bases at V and 5 bases at J, with 8 bases in the middle. This CDR3 region has 11 residues. Germline CDR1 is SGHTA and CDR2 is FQGNSA. As DNA, the CDR3 is TGTGCCAGCACCCTAGGGGAGACCCAGTACTTC. The encoded protein is CASTLGETQYF.

This clonotype was detected many times. The chain employs TRBV5-1 and TRBJ1-1; TRBD1 agrees at 8 bases. With V trimmed by 4 bases and J by 7 bases, 12 bases remained unmatched. The V gene's germline CDR1 is SGHRS and CDR2 YFSETQ. This CDR3 region has 15 residues. CDR3 sequence reads: CASSPIAGTGGEAFF. The CDR3 bases are TGCGCCAGCAGCCCAATCGCGGGGACAGGAGGTGAAGCTTTCTTT.

This clonotype was seen more than once but under ten times. The CDR3, as DNA: TGTGCCAGCAGCCCCCGGTTAGGCCTACACAGGGGAGGGATCTACGAGCAGTACTTC. This codes for CASSPRLGLHRGGIYEQYF. The chain is built from TRBV27 and TRBJ2-7; the D call may be TRBD1 or TRBD2 (7 bases each). The CDR3 spans 19 residues. Trimming shortened V by 6 bases and J by 3 bases, and 30 bases separated the two germline ends. From germline, CDR1 is MNHEY and CDR2 SMNVEV (reference sequence).

This clonotype was counted ten times or more. This chain connects TRBV27 to TRBJ2-5; weak D call: TRBD2 (6 bases). This CDR3 contains 13 residues. Germline assignment: CDR1 MNHEY and CDR2 SMNVEV (reference sequence). Trimming left V 3 bases short and J 2 bases short, with 7 bases between. The CDR3 reads CASSLEGQETQYF. CDR3 nucleotides: TGTGCCAGCAGTTTGGAGGGGCAAGAGACCCAGTACTTC.

The chain uses TRBV5-1 and TRBJ2-7, with 8 nucleotides matching TRBD2. The V gene's germline CDR1 is SGHRS and CDR2 YFSETQ. The trim removed 6 bases at V and 5 bases at J, leaving 10 bases unmatched. This CDR3 is built from 14 residues. The CDR3 loop is CASNPGGRVDEQYF. The CDR3 DNA reads as TGCGCCAGCAATCCGGGGGGGCGTGTAGACGAGCAGTACTTC. Based on the CDR3 plus reference TRBV5-1 and TRBJ2-7, the full variable domain is KAGVTQTPRYLIKTRGQQVTLSCSPISGHRSVSWYQQTPGQGLQFLFEYFSETQRNKGNFPGRFSGRQFSNSRSEMNVSTLELGDSALYLCASNPGGRVDEQYFGPGTRLTVT.

This clonotype has more than one count but fewer than ten. This chain connects TRBV7-9 to TRBJ1-1; D uncertain. Trimming removed 7 bases from V and 7 bases from J, with 10 bases in between. CDR3 length: 11 residues. CDR1 and CDR2 from the germline V gene are SEHNR and FQNEAQ (reference sequence). The CDR3 DNA reads TGTGCCAGCACCATGGGGAGTGAAGCTTTCTTT. Protein product: CASTMGSEAFF.

This clonotype appeared many times. The chain combines TRBV20-1 with TRBJ2-3; 11 bases align to TRBD2. V gave up 3 bases and J gave up 2 bases; unmatched junction bases: 7. Per germline, CDR1 DFQATT and CDR2 SNEGSKA (reference sequence). The CDR3 length is 16 residues. The CDR3 DNA is TGCAGTGCTAGCCTTAGACTAGCGGGGACCACAGATACGCAGTATTTT. Residues: CSASLRLAGTTDTQYF.

This clonotype was seen repeatedly, ten times or more. The gene calls are TRBV7-6 and TRBJ1-1; D unresolved. This CDR3 spans 15 amino acids. Germline V gene data show CDR1 as SGHVS and CDR2 as FNYEAQ. V shed 2 bases and J shed 2 bases, with 12 bases lying between them. The CDR3 sequence is CASSLQPRGNTEAFF. Here the CDR3 DNA reads TGTGCCAGCAGCTTACAACCTCGGGGTAACACTGAAGCTTTCTTT.

In this sample, this clonotype turned up a few times. This chain joins TRBV15 and TRBJ2-4; D gene ambiguous. There are 13 residues in the CDR3. From germline, CDR1 is LNHNV and CDR2 YYDKDF (reference sequence). V was pared by 5 bases and J by 6 bases, with 11 bases between. DNA of the CDR3: TGTGCCACCAGCCGCCCGGACGGAAACATTCAGTACTTC. It encodes CATSRPDGNIQYF.

The chain has TRBV12-3 or TRBV12-4 and TRBJ2-5; perhaps TRBD2 as D (5 bases). The V and J ends lost 1 base and 4 bases respectively, with 13 bases between them. CDR3 size: 15 residues. CDR3 DNA sequence: TGTGCCAGCAGTTTAGGTCGGGGAGTCCGAGAGACCCAGTACTTC. This gives the protein CASSLGRGVRETQYF.